The 29 T cell receptor beta chains listed next were all sequenced from one sample in a study of CD8+CD57+ T cells in acquired aplastic anemia. Both TCR beta VDJ combination and CDR3 sequence profiling were carried out. Genomic DNA was the template for this profiling. TCRdb redid the calling of the reads with MiXCR, one entry per CDR3 protein. The sample carries 200,000 to 250,000 distinct CDR3 sequences, 34% recorded once. Sequenced: sorted CD4+, CD8+, or CD8+CD57+ T cells (not recorded which) from PBMCs. Receptors originate from a human donor in good health, serving as a control.

This clonotype was observed many times. The chain employs TRBV20-1 and TRBJ2-5, with TRBD1 as a possible D gene (5 bases). The CDR3 totals 13 residues. The V end was cut by 2 bases, the J end by 2 bases, with 9 bases between. CDR1 and CDR2 from the germline V gene are DFQATT and SNEGSKA (reference sequence). The chain's CDR3 is CSARTGLQETQYF. Written as DNA, the CDR3 is TGCAGTGCTAGAACAGGTCTTCAAGAGACCCAGTACTTC.

In this sample, this clonotype turned up a few times. The chain carries TRBV9 and TRBJ2-1, with 12 bases aligning to TRBD2. Trimming cost V 1 base and J 7 bases; bases outside gene matches: 3. From germline, CDR1 is SGDLS and CDR2 YYNGEE. The CDR3 length is 15 residues. The CDR3 DNA follows: TGTGCCAGCAGCGTAAGACTAGCGGGAGATAATGAGCAGTTCTTC. It encodes CASSVRLAGDNEQFF.

This clonotype was found many times. This rearrangement joins TRBV19 to TRBJ1-6, with 10 nucleotides matching TRBD1. With V trimmed by 3 bases and J by 7 bases, 6 bases remained unmatched. This CDR3 is 16 amino acids long. The germline CDR1 and CDR2 sequences are LNHDA and SQIVND (reference sequence). CDR3 loop: CASSMGQGTKNSPLHF. In nucleotides, the CDR3 is TGTGCCAGTAGTATGGGACAGGGGACTAAAAATTCACCCCTCCACTTT.

About this clonotype: This CDR3 is missing its conserved last phenylalanine or tryptophan, likely due to a read error. This sequence joins TRBV7-3 and TRBJ2-1; D is tentatively TRBD1 or TRBD2 (5 bases each). In germline, CDR1 is SGHTA, CDR2 FQGTGA. This CDR3 contains 15 residues. The V end was cut by 5 bases, the J end by 2 bases, with 13 bases between. The CDR3 nucleotides read TGTGCCAGCAGCCCCCGAGGGGCGCCCTACAATGAGCAGTTCCTC. Amino acids: CASSPRGAPYNEQFL.

Of note for this clonotype: A read error may account for a junction end that differs from germline. The chain links TRBV5-1 to TRBJ2-3; TRBD1 or TRBD2 may be the D gene (6 bases each). This CDR3 spans 17 amino acids. Germline V gene lookup returns CDR1 SGHRS and CDR2 YFSETQ. CDR3 DNA sequence: TGCGCCAGCAGCTTGGCCGTTATCGACGGGGGCACAGGTACGCAGTATTTT. The encoded protein is CASSLAVIDGGTGTQYF.

The chain links TRBV19 to TRBJ2-5; D assignment may be TRBD1 or TRBD2 (5 bases each). The CDR3 runs to 17 residues. Germline CDR1 reads LNHDA; CDR2 reads SQIVND (reference sequence). V lost 3 bases to trimming and J lost 5 bases, with 22 bases between them. This CDR3 reads CASSIFFAAGSGETQYF. CDR3 DNA: TGTGCCAGTAGTATTTTCTTCGCGGCAGGGAGTGGCGAGACCCAGTACTTC. Full variable domain (rest looked up from reference TRBV19 and TRBJ2-5): DGGITQSPKYLFRKEGQNVTLSCEQNLNHDAMYWYRQDPGQGLRLIYYSQIVNDFQKGDIAEGYSVSREKKESFPLTVTSAQKNPTAFYLCASSIFFAAGSGETQYFGPGTRLLVL.

This clonotype showed up many times. CDR3 DNA: TGCAGCGTTCGAAACACCGCGGGGGCCCTTGAGGATACGCAGTATTTT. As protein: CSVRNTAGALEDTQYF. This sequence joins TRBV29-1 and TRBJ2-3; tentative D call: TRBD2 (7 bases). Trimming removed 5 bases from V and 6 bases from J, with 24 bases in between. CDR1 is SQVTM, CDR2 ANQGSEA, per germline. The CDR3 runs to 16 residues.

Remarks on this clonotype: A much bigger clone sits one base away, suggesting this may be a read error. The chain carries TRBV5-1 and TRBJ2-7; D is possibly TRBD2 (5 bases). The CDR3 has 14 residues. Germline-derived CDR1 and CDR2 are SGHRS and YFSETQ. CDR3 protein: CASSSDSSSYERYF. CDR3 in DNA: TGCGCCAGCAGCTCGGACTCGAGCTCCTACGAGCGGTACTTC.

The table lists this clonotype with a few counts. This rearrangement joins TRBV10-3 to TRBJ1-2, with D perhaps matching TRBD1 (5 bases). Per germline, CDR1 ENHRY and CDR2 SYGVKD. The CDR3 is made up of 14 amino acids. V lost 2 bases to trimming and J lost 6 bases, with 13 bases between them. The CDR3 protein is CAISEGETENGYTF. The CDR3 DNA sequence: TGTGCCATCAGTGAGGGTGAGACAGAAAATGGCTACACCTTC.

This clonotype was counted between two and nine times. V is TRBV6-1 and J is TRBJ1-1; D might be TRBD1 (5 bases). The CDR3 is 12 amino acids. V dropped 5 bases and J dropped 3 bases, with 7 bases sitting between them. CDR1 is MNHNS and CDR2 is SASEGT in the germline V gene. In nucleotides, the CDR3 is TGTGCCAGCAGTCGACAGCACACTGAAGCTTTCTTT. Protein: CASSRQHTEAFF.

This clonotype was seen repeatedly, ten times or more. The chain joins TRBV7-3 to TRBJ2-1; TRBD1 might be the D (5 bases). Germline lookup yields CDR1 SGHTA and CDR2 FQGTGA. V was pared by 4 bases and J by 0 bases, with 10 bases between. The CDR3 consists of 15 residues. CDR3 sequence: CASSWTTSSYNEQFF. CDR3 in DNA: TGTGCCAGCAGCTGGACAACAAGCTCCTACAATGAGCAGTTCTTC.

This clonotype occurred many times. The V gene is TRBV7-6, the J gene TRBJ2-1, with TRBD2 matching 13 bases. Per germline, CDR1 SGHVS and CDR2 FNYEAQ. The CDR3 runs to 16 residues. With V trimmed by 2 bases and J by 9 bases, 7 bases remained unmatched. DNA for the CDR3: TGTGCCAGCAGCTTACGAGGACTAGCGGGAGAAGGTGAGCAGTTCTTC. Amino acids: CASSLRGLAGEGEQFF.

This clonotype was seen a few times. The chain combines TRBV6-5 with TRBJ2-6; D is possibly TRBD2 (6 bases). The V and J ends lost 1 base and 0 bases respectively, with 7 bases between them. There are 16 residues in the CDR3. Germline V gives CDR1 MNHEY, CDR2 SVGAGI. DNA of the CDR3: TGTGCCAGCAGTTACTGGGGGGTCTCTGGGGCCAACGTCCTGACTTTC. It yields the protein CASSYWGVSGANVLTF.

This clonotype was found many times. The chain uses TRBV2 and TRBJ1-2; D perhaps matches TRBD1 (5 bases). The CDR3 is 17 residues long. Per germline, CDR1 SNHLY and CDR2 FYNNEI. V shed 0 bases and J shed 4 bases, with 18 bases lying between them. The CDR3 DNA reads as TGTGCCAGCAGTGAAGCCGACGCCTTGGGACGAAGCTATGGCTACACCTTC. The encoded protein is CASSEADALGRSYGYTF.

Worth noting for this clonotype: Possible read error: a much larger clone is one base away. This CDR3 is missing its conserved last phenylalanine or tryptophan, likely due to a read error. The V call is TRBV2, the J call TRBJ1-5; maybe TRBD1 (6 bases). Trimming removed 8 bases at V and 0 bases at J, with 8 bases between. The length of the CDR3 is 13 residues. The germline gives CDR1 SNHLY, CDR2 FYNNEI. The CDR3 is CASQDSSNQPQHL. The CDR3 nucleotides read TGTGCCAGCCAGGACAGTAGCAATCAGCCCCAGCATCTT.

This clonotype was counted many times. The V gene is TRBV9, the J gene TRBJ2-7, with 9 bases fitting TRBD2. Germline CDR1 SGDLS, CDR2 YYNGEE. V was clipped by 0 bases and J by 0 bases; unmatched bases: 4. The length of the CDR3 is 16 residues. This CDR3 is CASSVGGGGASYEQYF. DNA for the CDR3: TGTGCCAGCAGCGTAGGTGGCGGGGGGGCCTCCTACGAGCAGTACTTC.

CDR3 region: CASSLGISTNTGELFF. Here the CDR3 DNA reads TGTGCCAGCAGCTTAGGGATCAGCACGAACACCGGGGAGCTGTTTTTT. The chain couples TRBV11-1 to TRBJ2-2, with no clear D. This CDR3 has 16 residues. V dropped 1 base and J dropped 0 bases, with 9 bases sitting between them. Germline CDR1 is SGHAT and CDR2 is FQDESV (reference sequence). The variable domain in full, with the rest retrieved from reference TRBV11-1 and TRBJ2-2, is EAEVAQSPRYKITEKSQAVAFWCDPISGHATLYWYRQILGQGPELLVQFQDESVVDDSQLPKDRFSAERLKGVDSTLKIQPAELGDSAMYLCASSLGISTNTGELFFGEGSRLTVL.

The J gene is TRBJ1-1, the V gene TRBV10-3; 7 bases are shared with TRBD1. The CDR3 runs 14 residues. Germline loops: CDR1 ENHRY, CDR2 SYGVKD. The V and J ends lost 5 bases and 11 bases, in that order; junction bases with no gene match: 14. CDR3 residues: CAISPGTAVLRAFF. CDR3 sequence (DNA): TGTGCCATCAGTCCGGGGACAGCCGTATTGAGGGCTTTCTTT.

At least ten counts were recorded for this clonotype. V gene TRBV12-3 or TRBV12-4 combines with J gene TRBJ1-6, with D hard to call. CDR3 size: 12 residues. V lost 7 bases and J lost 9, with 10 bases in between. As DNA, the CDR3 is TGTGCCAGCAATGACCCGTTTTCACCCCTCCACTTT. Protein product: CASNDPFSPLHF.

In this sample, this clonotype turned up many times. The chain links TRBV2 to TRBJ2-3; D remains ambiguous. The CDR3 sequence is 14 residues long. Germline loops: CDR1 SNHLY, CDR2 FYNNEI. The ends were cut back, 10 bases at V and 0 bases at J, with 14 bases in the middle. Here the CDR3 reads CATNPITSTDTQYF. The CDR3 DNA reads as TGTGCCACCAATCCTATTACTAGCACAGATACGCAGTATTTT.

V gene TRBV20-1 combines with J gene TRBJ2-5; TRBD2 matches at 12 bases. Germline assignment: CDR1 DFQATT and CDR2 SNEGSKA (reference sequence). CDR3 length equals 14 residues. The trim removed 5 bases at V and 5 bases at J, leaving 6 bases unmatched. The CDR3 sequence is CSAPLAGGWETQYF. CDR3 bases: TGCAGTGCTCCTCTAGCGGGGGGGTGGGAGACCCAGTACTTC.

This clonotype was observed a few times. CDR3 residues: CASSSGLAGGDQFF. The CDR3 DNA is TGTGCCAGCAGCTCGGGACTAGCGGGGGGGGATCAGTTCTTC. This sequence joins TRBV7-3 and TRBJ2-1, with 16 bases fitting TRBD2. V lost 4 bases, J lost 13 bases, and 4 bases stayed unmatched. In germline, CDR1 is SGHTA, CDR2 FQGTGA. This CDR3 contains 14 residues.

This clonotype was counted many times. This chain connects TRBV6-1 to TRBJ1-6; D call uncertain. The CDR3 extends over 13 amino acids. Germline assignment: CDR1 MNHNS and CDR2 SASEGT. The ends were cut back, 6 bases at V and 7 bases at J, with 10 bases in the middle. The CDR3 reads CASRLDGNSPLHF. The CDR3 coding sequence is TGTGCCAGCAGATTGGACGGAAATTCACCCCTCCACTTT.

The CDR3 region has the DNA TGTGCCAGCAGTGCTTTCGAAAAACTGTTTTTT. Amino acid sequence: CASSAFEKLFF. This chain connects TRBV2 to TRBJ1-4; D uncertain. Per germline, CDR1 SNHLY and CDR2 FYNNEI. V was cut by 4 bases and J by 8 bases, with 5 bases left in between. The CDR3 spans 11 residues. Combining the CDR3 with reference TRBV2 and TRBJ1-4 gives the whole variable domain EPEVTQTPSHQVTQMGQEVILRCVPISNHLYFYWYRQILGQKVEFLVSFYNNEISEKSEIFDDQFSVERPDGSNFTLKIRSTKLEDSAMYFCASSAFEKLFFGSGTQLSVL.

The chain recombines TRBV6-2 or TRBV6-3 with TRBJ2-4, with TRBD2 matching over 13 bases. Trimming took 4 bases from V and 9 from J; bases not matched to a gene: 9. CDR3 length equals 16 residues. Per germline, CDR1 MNHEY and CDR2 SVGEGT. The DNA for the CDR3 is TGTGCCAGCAGTTCACGACTAGCGGGAGGAGAAAGCATTCAGTACTTC. This translates into CASSSRLAGGESIQYF.

This clonotype was seen more than once but under ten times. This sequence may be a read error, since a much larger clone differs from it by one base. The chain carries TRBV15 and TRBJ2-1; TRBD2 matches at 11 bases. The germline V gene encodes CDR1 LNHNV and CDR2 YYDKDF (reference sequence). This CDR3 is built from 16 residues. The V gene end was trimmed by 1 base and the J gene end by 7 bases; junction bases not matched to a gene: 6. The CDR3 region is CATSRGRLAGLNEQFF. The CDR3 region has the DNA TGTGCCACCAGCAGAGGTAGACTAGCGGGATTAAATGAGCAGTTCTTC.

This clonotype was detected only a few times. Germline and junction disagree at one end, which may indicate a read error. The chain links TRBV2 to TRBJ1-2; D ambiguous. CDR1 SNHLY and CDR2 FYNNEI come from the germline V gene. The CDR3 has 13 residues. CDR3 in amino acids: CANSQTQQQSYAF. The CDR3 DNA follows: TGTGCCAACAGTCAAACTCAGCAGCAAAGCTACGCCTTC. The whole variable domain, filled in from reference TRBV2 and TRBJ1-2, reads EPEVTQTPSHQVTQMGQEVILRCVPISNHLYFYWYRQILGQKVEFLVSFYNNEISEKSEIFDDQFSVERPDGSNFTLKIRSTKLEDSAMYFCANSQTQQQSYAFGSGTRLTVV.

There are a few counts of this clonotype. One end of the junction does not line up with germline, which may come from a read error. In nucleotides, the CDR3 is TGTGCCAGCAGCTTAGTGCTGTCAGGGGGAAATTCACTCCTCCACTTT. It codes for CASSLVLSGGNSLLHF. J is TRBJ1-6 and V is TRBV7-9; 7 bases match TRBD1. Germline CDR1 and CDR2: SEHNR and FQNEAQ (reference sequence). The CDR3 length is 16 residues.

This clonotype was counted ten times or more. The chain links TRBV6-5 to TRBJ1-5; D gene unclear. V was cut by 1 base and J by 4 bases, with 5 bases left in between. The germline V gene has CDR1 MNHEY and CDR2 SVGAGI. CDR3 length: 13 residues. The CDR3 loop reads CASSYLENQPQHF. Written as DNA, the CDR3 is TGTGCCAGCAGTTACTTGGAAAATCAGCCCCAGCATTTT.